The 20 T cell receptor beta chains presented below share a single source sample, sequenced in a study of T cell responses to AZD1222 COVID-19 vaccine. TCRdb's copy holds only in-frame clones and misses some; the assay was immunoSEQ multiplex PCR. The data contain about 87,000 clones, around 90% of them singletons. Material: peripheral blood, obtained on day 0 of AZD1222 vaccination. The receptors come from an adult in good health.

This clone has a handful of counts. The chain joins TRBV6-5 to TRBJ1-6; 9 bases agree with TRBD1. The CDR3 contains 15 residues. CDR1 is MNHEY, CDR2 SVGAGI, per germline. The CDR3 loop reads CGTSGETGGDSPLHF. The CDR3 nucleotides are TGTGGCACGAGCGGGGAGACAGGGGGAGATTCACCCCTCCACTTT.

This rearrangement joins TRBV6-2 or TRBV6-3 to TRBJ2-5; either TRBD1 or TRBD2 may supply D (6 bases each). Germline assignment: CDR1 MNHEY and CDR2 SVGEGT. The CDR3 contains 18 residues. V dropped 5 bases and J dropped 2 bases, with 24 bases sitting between them. In DNA, the CDR3 is TGTGCCAGCAGTCACTTGGGGGGCCTTCCATATGAACAAGAGACCCAGTACTTC. Its protein is CASSHLGGLPYEQETQYF.

V and J are TRBV2 and TRBJ1-3, with D possibly TRBD1 on 6 matching bases. The CDR3 covers 16 residues. Trimming took off 6 bases at V and 4 bases at J, with 19 bases between the two ends. CDR1 and CDR2 (germline): SNHLY, FYNNEI. The CDR3 nucleotides read TGTGCCAGCAGACGGACAGCACTGGAGGTCGGAAACACCATATATTTT. This translates into CASRRTALEVGNTIYF.

In DNA, the CDR3 is TGTGCCAGCAGCCAAGCACTAGCGGGGGGGCGATTAGTGTACGAGCAGTACTTC. Protein: CASSQALAGGRLVYEQYF. The chain has TRBV3-1 (or the pseudogene TRBV3-2) and TRBJ2-7, with 13 positions matching TRBD2. The V gene end was trimmed by 1 base and the J gene end by 4 bases; junction bases not matched to a gene: 10. This CDR3 is 18 amino acids long. Germline loops: CDR1 LGHDT, CDR2 YNNKEL (reference sequence).

J is TRBJ1-2 and V is TRBV9; tentatively, D is TRBD1 (5 bases). V was shortened by 5 bases and J by 3 bases, with 20 bases between the two germline ends. The CDR3 is 16 amino acids. CDR1 and CDR2 from the germline V gene are SGDLS and YYNGEE. CDR3 sequence: CASSEEVGGRDYGYTF. The CDR3 bases are TGTGCCAGCAGTGAGGAGGTGGGGGGTCGGGACTATGGCTACACCTTC.

The V call is TRBV27, the J call TRBJ1-1; D is undetermined. Germline V gene lookup returns CDR1 MNHEY and CDR2 SMNVEV (reference sequence). V shed 6 bases and J shed 1 base, with 9 bases lying between them. This CDR3 is built from 13 residues. The CDR3 here is CASRKTANTEAFF. CDR3 DNA: TGTGCCAGCAGAAAGACGGCGAACACTGAAGCTTTCTTT.

The chain joins TRBV7-2 to TRBJ2-3; D might be TRBD1 (6 bases). The CDR3 consists of 15 residues. V was pared by 4 bases and J by 1 base, with 12 bases between. Germline CDR1 reads SGHTA; CDR2 reads FQGNSA. For the CDR3, the DNA is TGTGCCAGCAGCTCGAGCCGACAGGGCACAGATACGCAGTATTTT. It specifies CASSSSRQGTDTQYF. Full variable domain (rest looked up from reference TRBV7-2 and TRBJ2-3): GAGVSQSPSNKVTEKGKDVELRCDPISGHTALYWYRQSLGQGLEFLIYFQGNSAPDKSGLPSDRFSAERTGGSVSTLTIQRTQQEDSAVYLCASSSSRQGTDTQYFGPGTRLTVL.

This chain links TRBV7-2 with TRBJ2-7, with D perhaps being TRBD1 or TRBD2 (5 bases each). Germline values: CDR1 SGHTA, CDR2 FQGNSA. CDR3 size: 12 residues. The germline V and J ends were trimmed by 5 bases and 6 bases, with 11 bases remaining between them. The CDR3 sequence: CASSPNGAEQYF. The CDR3 DNA reads as TGTGCCAGCAGCCCCAACGGGGCCGAGCAGTACTTC.

This chain links TRBV3-1 (or the pseudogene TRBV3-2) with TRBJ2-3, with 7 bases that match TRBD2. The germline CDR1 and CDR2 sequences are LGHDT and YNNKEL (reference sequence). With 4 bases clipped from V and 2 bases from J, the junction kept 15 bases outside the gene matches. The CDR3 totals 18 residues. The CDR3 spells CASSPPLVWRGNTDTQYF. The CDR3 DNA reads as TGTGCCAGCAGCCCCCCCTTGGTATGGCGGGGGAACACAGATACGCAGTATTTT.

V and J are TRBV18 and TRBJ1-1; TRBD1 matches at 11 bases. The CDR3 has 15 amino acids. Looked up from germline, CDR1 is KGHSH and CDR2 is LQKENI. The V segment lost 3 bases and the J segment 4 bases; nucleotides outside the gene matches: 4. The CDR3 DNA is TGTGCCAGCTCACCCGGGACAGGGGGGACCACTGAAGCTTTCTTT. Protein product: CASSPGTGGTTEAFF. Complete variable domain (other parts from reference TRBV18 and TRBJ1-1): NAGVMQNPRHLVRRRGQEARLRCSPMKGHSHVYWYRQLPEEGLKFMVYLQKENIIDESGMPKERFSAEFPKEGPSILRIQQVVRGDSAAYFCASSPGTGGTTEAFFGQGTRLTVV.

This clone has a single count. CDR3 loop: CSVEDSSLNYEQYF. CDR3 nucleotide sequence: TGCAGCGTTGAAGACTCCTCTCTAAACTACGAGCAGTACTTC. The gene calls are TRBV29-1 and TRBJ2-7; no clear D. Germline assignment: CDR1 SQVTM and CDR2 ANQGSEA. Trimming stripped 0 bases from V and 3 bases from J, with 12 bases between. CDR3 length: 14 residues.

A single count supports this clone. The rearrangement uses TRBV4-3 and TRBJ1-1; 8 nucleotides align to TRBD1. In germline, CDR1 is LGHNA, CDR2 YSLEER. Trimming took 0 bases from V and 5 from J; bases not matched to a gene: 5. CDR3 length: 15 residues. The DNA of the CDR3 is TGCGCCAGCAGCCAAGATCCTTGGACAGGGACTGAAGCTTTCTTT. Translation gives CASSQDPWTGTEAFF.

V gene TRBV27 combines with J gene TRBJ1-5; D is possibly TRBD1 (5 bases). V shed 3 bases and J shed 0 bases, with 15 bases lying between them. The CDR3 contains 17 residues. Germline CDR1 reads MNHEY; CDR2 reads SMNVEV (reference sequence). DNA for the CDR3: TGTGCCAGCAGTTTGAGGGGAGGAGGACATAGCAATCAGCCCCAGCATTTT. This codes for CASSLRGGGHSNQPQHF.

The chain couples TRBV6-5 to TRBJ2-5; D unclear. CDR1 and CDR2 from the germline V gene are MNHEY and SVGAGI. There are 13 residues in the CDR3. With 2 bases removed from V and 5 bases from J, the gap between germline ends came to 9 bases. DNA for the CDR3: TGTGCCAGCAGTTACCGAGTTCGGGAGACCCAGTACTTC. It specifies CASSYRVRETQYF.

This rearrangement joins TRBV7-8 to TRBJ1-1; possibly TRBD1 for D (5 bases). The germline V gene has CDR1 SGHVS and CDR2 FQNEAQ. V was cut by 5 bases and J by 2 bases, with 12 bases left in between. CDR3 length: 14 amino acids. In nucleotides, the CDR3 is TGTGCCAGCAGCGCCACTACAGGAAACACTGAAGCTTTCTTT. Encoded protein: CASSATTGNTEAFF.

The V and J genes are TRBV7-5 and TRBJ1-4. TRBV7-5 is a pseudogene locus. The CDR3 extends over 16 amino acids. CDR3 nucleotide sequence: TGTGCCAGAAGCTTAGTTCGGAGGGGAAGTAATGAAAAACTGTTTTTT. The encoded protein is CARSLVRRGSNEKLFF.

The chain has TRBV11-2 and TRBJ1-4, with a possible D match to TRBD1 (6 bases). V was shortened by 4 bases and J by 3 bases, with 12 bases between the two germline ends. The CDR3 length is 15 residues. Per germline, CDR1 SGHAT and CDR2 FQNNGV. DNA for the CDR3: TGTGCCAGCAGCTCCACCAGGGGAGCTAATGAAAAACTGTTTTTT. Encoded protein: CASSSTRGANEKLFF. The full variable domain, its missing parts supplied by reference TRBV11-2 and TRBJ1-4, is EAGVAQSPRYKIIEKRQSVAFWCNPISGHATLYWYQQILGQGPKLLIQFQNNGVVDDSQLPKDRFSAERLKGVDSTLKIQPAKLEDSAVYLCASSSTRGANEKLFFGSGTQLSVL.

This clone was counted between two and nine times. The genes are TRBV18 and TRBJ2-5; D is unresolved. V was shortened by 1 base and J by 5 bases, with 8 bases between the two germline ends. Germline lookup yields CDR1 KGHSH and CDR2 LQKENI. The CDR3 loop spans 13 amino acids. The chain's CDR3 is CASSPQGSETQYF. The DNA for the CDR3 is TGTGCCAGCTCACCACAGGGTTCCGAGACCCAGTACTTC.

The CDR3 is CASSYGNDEKLFF. In DNA, the CDR3 is TGTGCCAGCAGTTACGGGAATGATGAAAAACTGTTTTTT. V is TRBV6-5 and J is TRBJ1-4; D is ambiguous. V was pared by 2 bases and J by 6 bases, with 7 bases between. Germline-derived CDR1 and CDR2 are MNHEY and SVGAGI. The CDR3 spans 13 residues.

The V call is TRBV6-1, the J call TRBJ1-6, with 7 bases lining up with TRBD1. Looked up from germline, CDR1 is MNHNS and CDR2 is SASEGT. Losses at the gene ends were 3 bases for V and 9 bases for J; bases not matched to a gene: 2. The CDR3 loop spans 13 amino acids. The CDR3 nucleotides are TGTGCCAGCAGTGACAGGGGGGGTTCACCCCTCCACTTT. Protein: CASSDRGGSPLHF.